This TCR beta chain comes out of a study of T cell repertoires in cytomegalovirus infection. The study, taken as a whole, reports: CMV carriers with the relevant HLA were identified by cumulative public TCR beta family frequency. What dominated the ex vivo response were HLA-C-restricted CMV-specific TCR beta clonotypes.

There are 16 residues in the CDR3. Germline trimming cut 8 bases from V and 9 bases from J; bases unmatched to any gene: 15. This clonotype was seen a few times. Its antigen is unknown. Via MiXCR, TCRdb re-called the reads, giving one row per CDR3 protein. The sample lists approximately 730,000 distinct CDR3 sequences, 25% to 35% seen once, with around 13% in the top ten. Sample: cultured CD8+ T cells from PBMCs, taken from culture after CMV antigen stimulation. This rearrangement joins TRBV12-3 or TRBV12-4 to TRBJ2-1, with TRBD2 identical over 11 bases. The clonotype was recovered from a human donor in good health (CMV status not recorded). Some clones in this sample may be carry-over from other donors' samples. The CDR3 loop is CASSGGVSGGELEQFF. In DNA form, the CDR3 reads TGTGCCAGCTCGGGGGGGGTTAGCGGGGGGGAACTTGAGCAGTTCTTC.